The clone carrying this TCR beta chain was seen a few times. V shed 6 bases and J shed 1 base, with 12 bases lying between them. The CDR3 covers 14 residues. Germline CDR1 and CDR2: DFQATT and SNEGSKA (reference sequence). The source of the sample is a study of T-cell reconstitution after alpha-beta-depleted transplantation in children. Molecular barcoding with unique molecular identifiers was used for the TCRbeta library. TCRdb fed the PCR reads into MiXCR, producing one record per CDR3 protein. The table has about 400,000 distinct CDR3 sequences, roughly 22% seen once. This TCR was recovered from a human donor who donated a stem cell graft to a child with acute myeloid leukemia. The input for sequencing was PBMCs from the stem cell graft donor, taken from the stem cell graft. This chain joins TRBV20-1 and TRBJ2-2, with D tentatively TRBD2 (7 bases). CDR3: CSAPRGGNTGELFF. The CDR3 coding sequence is TGCAGTGCCCCAAGGGGGGGGAACACCGGGGAGCTGTTTTTT.